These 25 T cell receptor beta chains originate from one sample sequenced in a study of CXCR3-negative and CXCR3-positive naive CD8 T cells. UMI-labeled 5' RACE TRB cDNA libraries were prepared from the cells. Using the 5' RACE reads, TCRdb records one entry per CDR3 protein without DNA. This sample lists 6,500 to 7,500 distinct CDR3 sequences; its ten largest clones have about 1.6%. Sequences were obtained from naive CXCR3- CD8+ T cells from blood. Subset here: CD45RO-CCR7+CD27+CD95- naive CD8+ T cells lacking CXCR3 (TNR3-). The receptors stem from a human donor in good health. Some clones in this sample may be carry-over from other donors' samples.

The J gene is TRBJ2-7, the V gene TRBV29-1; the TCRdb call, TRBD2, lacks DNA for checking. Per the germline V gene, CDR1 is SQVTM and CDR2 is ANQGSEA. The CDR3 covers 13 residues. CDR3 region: CSVVPGLKYEQYF.

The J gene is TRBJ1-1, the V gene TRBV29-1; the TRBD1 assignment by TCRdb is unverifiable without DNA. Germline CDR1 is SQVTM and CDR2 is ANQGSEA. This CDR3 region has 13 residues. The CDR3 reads CSVEGARDTEAFF.

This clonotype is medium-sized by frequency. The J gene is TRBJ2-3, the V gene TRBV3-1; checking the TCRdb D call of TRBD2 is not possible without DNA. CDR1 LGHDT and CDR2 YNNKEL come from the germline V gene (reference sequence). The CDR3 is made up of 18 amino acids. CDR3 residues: CASSGIGLAGGPSDTQYF.

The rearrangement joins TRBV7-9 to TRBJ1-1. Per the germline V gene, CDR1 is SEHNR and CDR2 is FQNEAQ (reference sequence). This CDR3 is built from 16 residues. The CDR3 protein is CASSLAASASSAEAFF.

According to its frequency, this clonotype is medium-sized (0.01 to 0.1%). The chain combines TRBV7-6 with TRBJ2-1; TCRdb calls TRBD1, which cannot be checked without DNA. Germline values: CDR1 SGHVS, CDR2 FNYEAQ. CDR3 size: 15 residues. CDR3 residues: CASHTGTGSYNEQFF.

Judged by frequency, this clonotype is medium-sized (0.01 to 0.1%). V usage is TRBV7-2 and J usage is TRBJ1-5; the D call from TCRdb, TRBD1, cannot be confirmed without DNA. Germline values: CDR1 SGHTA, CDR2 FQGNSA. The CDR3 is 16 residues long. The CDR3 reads CASSLAIMTGLQPQHF.

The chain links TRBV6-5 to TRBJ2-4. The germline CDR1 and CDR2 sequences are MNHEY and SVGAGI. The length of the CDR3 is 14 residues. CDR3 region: CASSSAVAKNIQYF.

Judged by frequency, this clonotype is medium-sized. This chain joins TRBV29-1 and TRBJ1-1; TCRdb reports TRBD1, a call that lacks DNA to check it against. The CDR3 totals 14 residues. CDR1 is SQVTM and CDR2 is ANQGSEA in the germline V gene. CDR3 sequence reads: CSVPGAVTDTEAFF.

The chain's CDR3 is CASSQGPDTQYF. V gene TRBV3-1 combines with J gene TRBJ2-3. Germline V gives CDR1 LGHDT, CDR2 YNNKEL (reference sequence). This CDR3 is 12 amino acids long.

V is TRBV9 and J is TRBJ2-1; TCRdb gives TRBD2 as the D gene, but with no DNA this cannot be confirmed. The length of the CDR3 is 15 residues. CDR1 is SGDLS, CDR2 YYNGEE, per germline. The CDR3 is CASNPAGETYNEQFF.

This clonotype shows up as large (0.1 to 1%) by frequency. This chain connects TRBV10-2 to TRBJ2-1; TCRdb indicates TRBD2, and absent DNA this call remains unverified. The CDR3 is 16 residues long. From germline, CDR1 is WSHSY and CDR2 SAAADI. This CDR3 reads CASSDPSGRYYNEQFF.

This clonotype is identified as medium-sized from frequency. CDR3 residues: CASSFPGQGVEKLFF. The chain uses TRBV5-6 and TRBJ1-4; the TRBD1 assignment by TCRdb is unverifiable without DNA. CDR1 SGHDT and CDR2 YYEEEE come from the germline V gene. The CDR3 runs to 15 residues.

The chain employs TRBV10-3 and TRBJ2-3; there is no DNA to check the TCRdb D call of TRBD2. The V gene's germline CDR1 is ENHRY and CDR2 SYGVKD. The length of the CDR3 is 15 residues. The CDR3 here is CAIRGGLAGVDTQYF.

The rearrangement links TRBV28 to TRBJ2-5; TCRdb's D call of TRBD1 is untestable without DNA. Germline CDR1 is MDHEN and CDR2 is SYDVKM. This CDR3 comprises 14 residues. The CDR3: CARYVWCREETQYF.

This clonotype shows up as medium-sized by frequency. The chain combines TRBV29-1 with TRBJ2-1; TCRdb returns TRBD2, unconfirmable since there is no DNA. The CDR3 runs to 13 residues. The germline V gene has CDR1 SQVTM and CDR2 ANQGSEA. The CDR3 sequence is CSVRTSGYNEQFF.

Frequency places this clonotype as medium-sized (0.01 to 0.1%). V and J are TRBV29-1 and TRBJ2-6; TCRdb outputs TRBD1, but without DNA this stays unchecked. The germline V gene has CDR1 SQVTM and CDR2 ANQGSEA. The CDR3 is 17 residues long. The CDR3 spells CSVEVTGVDSGANVLTF. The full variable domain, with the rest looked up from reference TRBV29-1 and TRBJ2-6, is SAVISQKPSRDICQRGTSLTIQCQVDSQVTMMFWYRQQPGQSLTLIATANQGSEATYESGFVIDKFPISRPNLTFSTLTVSNMSPEDSSIYLCSVEVTGVDSGANVLTFGAGSRLTVL.

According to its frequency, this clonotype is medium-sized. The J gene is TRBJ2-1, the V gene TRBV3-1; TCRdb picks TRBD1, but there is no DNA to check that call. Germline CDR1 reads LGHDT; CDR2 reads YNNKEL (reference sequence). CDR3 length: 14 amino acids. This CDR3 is CASSQLRTETEQFF.

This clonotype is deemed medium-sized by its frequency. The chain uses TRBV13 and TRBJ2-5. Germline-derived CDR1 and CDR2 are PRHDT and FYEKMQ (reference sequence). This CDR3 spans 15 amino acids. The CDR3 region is CASSFRMVDAETQYF.

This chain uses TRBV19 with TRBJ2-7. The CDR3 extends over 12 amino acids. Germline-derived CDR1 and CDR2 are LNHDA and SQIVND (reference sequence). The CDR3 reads CASSIGGYEQYF.

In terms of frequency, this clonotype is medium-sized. CDR3 loop: CSDGQGADTEAFF. The chain carries TRBV29-1 and TRBJ1-1; with no DNA, the TCRdb D assignment of TRBD1 cannot be verified. CDR3 length: 13 amino acids. CDR1 and CDR2 (germline): SQVTM, ANQGSEA.

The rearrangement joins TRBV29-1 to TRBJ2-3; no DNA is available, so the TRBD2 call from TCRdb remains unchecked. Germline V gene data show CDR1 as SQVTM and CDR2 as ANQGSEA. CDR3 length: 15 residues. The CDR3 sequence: CSVEKASGTTDTQYF.

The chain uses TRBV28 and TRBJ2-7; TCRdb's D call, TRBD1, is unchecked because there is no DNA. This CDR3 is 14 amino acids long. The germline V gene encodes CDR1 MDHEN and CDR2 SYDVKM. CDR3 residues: CASSLSGAAAEQYF.

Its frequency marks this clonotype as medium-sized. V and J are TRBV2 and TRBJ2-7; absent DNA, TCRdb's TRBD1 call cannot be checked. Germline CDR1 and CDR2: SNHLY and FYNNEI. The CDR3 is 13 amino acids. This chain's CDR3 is CASSVGQAYEQYF.

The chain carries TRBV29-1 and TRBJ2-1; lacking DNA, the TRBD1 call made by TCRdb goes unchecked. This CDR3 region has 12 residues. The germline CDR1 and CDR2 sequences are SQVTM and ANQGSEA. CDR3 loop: CSVEELGTEQFF.

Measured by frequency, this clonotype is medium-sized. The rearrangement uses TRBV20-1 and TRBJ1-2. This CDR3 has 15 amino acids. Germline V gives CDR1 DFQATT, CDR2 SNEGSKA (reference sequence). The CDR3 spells CSARVLDGPDYGYTF.